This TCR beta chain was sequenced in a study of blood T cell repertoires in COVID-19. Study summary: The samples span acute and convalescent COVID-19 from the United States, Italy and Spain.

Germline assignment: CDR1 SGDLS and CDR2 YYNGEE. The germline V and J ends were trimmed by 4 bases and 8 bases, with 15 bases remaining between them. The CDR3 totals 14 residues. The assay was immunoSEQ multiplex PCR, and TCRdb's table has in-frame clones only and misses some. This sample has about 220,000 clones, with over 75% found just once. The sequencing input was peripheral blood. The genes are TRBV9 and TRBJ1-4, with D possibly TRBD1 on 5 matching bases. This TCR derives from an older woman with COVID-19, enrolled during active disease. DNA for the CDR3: TGTGCCAGCAGCCCCCGCAGGCAGGGAGAAAAACTGTTTTTT. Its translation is CASSPRRQGEKLFF.